This T cell receptor beta chain is drawn from a study of T cell responses to AZD1222 COVID-19 vaccine. Findings and caveats of the study: White British ancestry dominated among donors, who included more females, and clonal diversity was possibly underestimated. Vaccine-related CD4 TCRs covered spike, predominating at 160-218 and 743-854.

The data were produced by immunoSEQ multiplex PCR, yet TCRdb's version contains in-frame clones alone and is incomplete. The sample lists about 150,000 clones, 80% to 95% seen once, with 3% to 3.5% in the top ten. Germline values: CDR1 SGHRS, CDR2 YFSETQ. V lost 2 bases and J lost 5, with 13 bases in between. This CDR3 has 14 residues. In the case of this clone: Its target is unknown.

V and J are TRBV5-1 and TRBJ2-5; no firm D call. The material was peripheral blood, obtained 28 days after the second AZD1222 dose. This sequence originates from an adult who received the AZD1222 COVID-19 vaccine. CDR3 in amino acids: CASSLRFSRETQYF. The CDR3 DNA reads as TGCGCCAGCAGCTTAAGGTTTTCACGGGAGACCCAGTACTTC.